This T cell receptor beta chain came from a study of blood T cell repertoires in COVID-19 (dated by TCRdb to about 2020). Describing the broader study: Samples covering the acute and convalescent phases of COVID-19 were provided by collaborators in the United States, Italy and Spain. The samples were drawn from two sources: the first 160 participants of the ongoing ImmuneRACE study, and 1,254 subjects contributed by 6 global collaborators. The dataset comprised deeply sampled blood TCRbeta repertoires from subjects exposed to, actively infected with, or recovered from COVID-19. The material from the prospective study consisted of cDNA or gDNA derived from T cells, B-cell-depleted T cells, or PBMCs. Where available, HLA class I and class II types were obtained from metadata supplied by the sample provider rather than from assay-based typing. The repertoires were released in a freely available public database intended as a resource for research on the immune response to SARS-CoV-2. Nearly every sample came with metadata listing a de-identified subject ID, COVID-19 status, age in years and sex. General study outcomes and caveats: The amount of clinical and demographic metadata varied by source and participant and was provided uncurated.

From the germline V gene, CDR1 is MNHNS and CDR2 is SASEGT. The cysteine opens and the phenylalanine closes a CDR3 of 14 amino acids. Only the CDR3 portion is preserved as DNA: 42 bases, with reading frame beginning at the first base. V loses 1 base, J loses 4 bases, and the germline ends lie 10 bases apart. Participants in the prospective study were enrolled through a virtual design, were aged roughly 18 to 100 years, and lived in about two dozen United States geographic areas. To assign participants to cohorts, the prospective study relied on clinical history that participants themselves reported in a screening survey and a study questionnaire. For ImmuneRACE Cohort 3, a participant was defined as recovered based on two consecutive negative NP/OP PCR tests, clearance by a healthcare professional, or resolution of symptoms. In the prospective study, mobile phlebotomists collected whole blood, serum and a nasopharyngeal or oropharyngeal swab from each participant. Prospective study participants could optionally give additional blood draws and questionnaires over an approximately two-month period. Before DNA extraction, prospective study blood samples were shipped either frozen or at room temperature.

The immunoSEQ Assay, a bias-controlled multiplex PCR, was used to amplify TCRbeta CDR3 regions from genomic DNA. As for the authors' bioinformatics: Nucleated cell counts per sample were estimated from amplification of reference gene primers within the assay. Sequence reads were collapsed and filtered to measure the absolute abundance of every unique TCRbeta CDR3 rearrangement. For each sample, productive Simpson clonality was calculated as the square root of Simpson's diversity index over productive rearrangements. TCRdb took this table from immuneACCESS and kept in-frame rearrangements with V and J called. Such tables lack part of the clones; where checked against another copy, unresolved V genes explain under half of the gap, and the rest is unexplained. That table is the source of V, J and clone size, and D and trimming were worked out from the DNA. Present in this sample are approximately 150,000 clones, roughly 88% of which were seen just once. The ten most abundant clones make up approximately 16% of the sample.

On this clone: Its binding antigen is unknown. There are no base qualities to consult, and no much larger clone falls within one base.

The TCR originated in a man between 50 and 59 years old who had recovered from COVID-19. The sequenced material came from PBMCs or T cells enriched from blood (not recorded which). The rearrangement joined TRBV6-1 to TRBJ1-2; no confident D gene assignment can be made. The encoded CDR3 is CASSEGGRPYGYTF. The base sequence is TGTGCCAGCAGTGAAGGAGGTCGGCCCTATGGCTACACCTTC.